This TCR beta chain comes out of a study of T cells in Graves' hyperthyroidism and ophthalmopathy. Looking at the study overall: The authors collected peripheral blood at initial diagnosis, before any treatment. Findings and caveats of the study: Blood held most thyroid clonotypes expanded above 0.001 frequency.

In this sample, this clonotype turned up many times. Its target is not known. Lactation, pregnancy, other autoimmune disease or uncontrolled infection led to exclusion of patients. Diagnoses were made from clinical symptoms, serum measures (thyroxine and TRAb), thyroid ultrasound and orbital computed tomography. Template material for amplifying TCR beta CDR3 regions consisted of RNA transcripts. The study used the HTBI primer set for a first-round RT-PCR of the TCR CDR3. TCRdb reanalysed the multiplex PCR reads using MiXCR and keeps one entry per CDR3 protein. Of fewer than 600,000 distinct CDR3 sequences in the sample, 13% to 15% were seen once. The V and J ends lost 7 bases and 7 bases respectively, with 13 bases between them. This CDR3 is built from 12 residues.

The sequence was collected from a woman aged 18-29 years with Graves' hyperthyroidism. J is TRBJ1-2 and V is TRBV12-3 or TRBV12-4, with a tentative D call TRBD1 (6 bases). Sequencing input: blood. The CDR3 loop reads CASTQGSFGYTF. The DNA of the CDR3 is TGTGCCAGCACTCAGGGGAGCTTTGGCTACACCTTC.